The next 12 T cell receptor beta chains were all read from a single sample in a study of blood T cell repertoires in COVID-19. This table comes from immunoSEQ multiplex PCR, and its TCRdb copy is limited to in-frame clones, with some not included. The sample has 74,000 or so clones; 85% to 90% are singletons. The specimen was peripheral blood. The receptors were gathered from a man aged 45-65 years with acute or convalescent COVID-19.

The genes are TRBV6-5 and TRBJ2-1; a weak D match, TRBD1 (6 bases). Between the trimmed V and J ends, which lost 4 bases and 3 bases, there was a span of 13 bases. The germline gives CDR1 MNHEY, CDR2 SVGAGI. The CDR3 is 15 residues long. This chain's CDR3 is CASSSGAGDYNEQFF. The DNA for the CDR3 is TGTGCCAGCAGTTCAGGGGCAGGAGACTACAATGAGCAGTTCTTC.

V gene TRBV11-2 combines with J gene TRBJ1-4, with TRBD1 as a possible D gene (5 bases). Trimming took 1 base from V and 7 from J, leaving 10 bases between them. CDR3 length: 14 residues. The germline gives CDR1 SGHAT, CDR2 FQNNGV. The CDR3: CASSLGQGGEKLFF. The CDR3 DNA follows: TGTGCCAGCAGCTTAGGGCAGGGTGGTGAAAAACTGTTTTTT.

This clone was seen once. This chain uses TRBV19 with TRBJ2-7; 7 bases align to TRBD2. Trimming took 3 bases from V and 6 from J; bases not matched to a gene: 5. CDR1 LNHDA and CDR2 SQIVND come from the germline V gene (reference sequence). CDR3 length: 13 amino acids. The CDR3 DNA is TGTGCCAGTAGTATGGGGAGGGAGTCCGAGCAGTACTTC. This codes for CASSMGRESEQYF. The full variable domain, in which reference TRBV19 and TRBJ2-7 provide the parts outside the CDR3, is DGGITQSPKYLFRKEGQNVTLSCEQNLNHDAMYWYRQDPGQGLRLIYYSQIVNDFQKGDIAEGYSVSREKKESFPLTVTSAQKNPTAFYLCASSMGRESEQYFGPGTRLTVT.

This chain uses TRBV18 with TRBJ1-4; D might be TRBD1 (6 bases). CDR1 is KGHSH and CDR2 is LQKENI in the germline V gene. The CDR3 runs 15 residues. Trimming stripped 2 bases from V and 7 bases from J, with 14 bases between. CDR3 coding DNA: TGTGCCAGCTCACCAGCGGGGGGCGAGAGTGAAAAACTGTTTTTT. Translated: CASSPAGGESEKLFF.

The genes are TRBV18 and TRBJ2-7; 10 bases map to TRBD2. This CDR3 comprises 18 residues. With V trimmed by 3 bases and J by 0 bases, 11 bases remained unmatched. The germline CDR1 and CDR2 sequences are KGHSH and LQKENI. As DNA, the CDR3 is TGTGCCAGCTCACCCCGGGGGCTAGCGGGAGTTCTCTCCTACGAGCAGTACTTC. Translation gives CASSPRGLAGVLSYEQYF.

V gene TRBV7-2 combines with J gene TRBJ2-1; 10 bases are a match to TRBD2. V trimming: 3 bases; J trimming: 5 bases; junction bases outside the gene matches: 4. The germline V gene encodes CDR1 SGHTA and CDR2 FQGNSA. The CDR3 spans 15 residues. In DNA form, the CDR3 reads TGTGCCAGCAGCTTTTCTAGCGGGGGAAACAATGAGCAGTTCTTC. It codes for CASSFSSGGNNEQFF.

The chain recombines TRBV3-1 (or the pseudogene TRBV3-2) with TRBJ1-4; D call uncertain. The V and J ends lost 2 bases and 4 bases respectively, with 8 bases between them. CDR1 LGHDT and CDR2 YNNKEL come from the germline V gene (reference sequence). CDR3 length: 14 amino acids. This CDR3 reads CASSQSAGNEKLFF. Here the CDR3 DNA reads TGTGCCAGCAGCCAATCGGCAGGTAATGAAAAACTGTTTTTT.

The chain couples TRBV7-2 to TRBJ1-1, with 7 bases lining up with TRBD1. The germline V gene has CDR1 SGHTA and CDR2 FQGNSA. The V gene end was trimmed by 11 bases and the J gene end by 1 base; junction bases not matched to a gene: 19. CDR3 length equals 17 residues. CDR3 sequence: CASAGRGDLRKNTEAFF. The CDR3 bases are TGTGCCTCGGCCGGCAGGGGGGACCTAAGAAAGAACACTGAAGCTTTCTTT.

Here the CDR3 DNA reads TGTGCCACCAGCAGAGAAATTATTAGCGGAGCTCTCAACAAAAACATTCAGTACTTC. Its protein is CATSREIISGALNKNIQYF. The chain employs TRBV15 and TRBJ2-4; D may be TRBD2 (6 bases). In germline, CDR1 is LNHNV, CDR2 YYDKDF (reference sequence). The CDR3 spans 19 residues. V lost 0 bases and J lost 3, with 21 bases in between.

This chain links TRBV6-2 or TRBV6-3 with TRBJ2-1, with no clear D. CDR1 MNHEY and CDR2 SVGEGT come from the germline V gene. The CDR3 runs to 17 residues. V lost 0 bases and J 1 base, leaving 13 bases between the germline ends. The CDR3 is CASSYSMVAKSYNEQFF. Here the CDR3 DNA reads TGTGCCAGCAGTTACTCTATGGTAGCAAAATCCTACAATGAGCAGTTCTTC.

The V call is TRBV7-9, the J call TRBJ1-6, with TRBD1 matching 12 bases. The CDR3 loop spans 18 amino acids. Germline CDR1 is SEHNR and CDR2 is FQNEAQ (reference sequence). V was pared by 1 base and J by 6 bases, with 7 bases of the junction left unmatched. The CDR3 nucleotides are TGTGCCAGCAGCTTAGTGGGACAGGGGGCAATCCCTAATTCACCCCTCCACTTT. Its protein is CASSLVGQGAIPNSPLHF.

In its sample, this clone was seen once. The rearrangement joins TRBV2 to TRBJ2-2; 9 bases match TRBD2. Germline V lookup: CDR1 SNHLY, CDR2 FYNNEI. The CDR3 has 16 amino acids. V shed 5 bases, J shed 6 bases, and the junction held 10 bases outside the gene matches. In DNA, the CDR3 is TGTGCCAGCAGTTTGACTAGCGGCCGGGGAGCCGGGGAGCTGTTTTTT. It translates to CASSLTSGRGAGELFF. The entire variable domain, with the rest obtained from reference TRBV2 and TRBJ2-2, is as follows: EPEVTQTPSHQVTQMGQEVILRCVPISNHLYFYWYRQILGQKVEFLVSFYNNEISEKSEIFDDQFSVERPDGSNFTLKIRSTKLEDSAMYFCASSLTSGRGAGELFFGEGSRLTVL.